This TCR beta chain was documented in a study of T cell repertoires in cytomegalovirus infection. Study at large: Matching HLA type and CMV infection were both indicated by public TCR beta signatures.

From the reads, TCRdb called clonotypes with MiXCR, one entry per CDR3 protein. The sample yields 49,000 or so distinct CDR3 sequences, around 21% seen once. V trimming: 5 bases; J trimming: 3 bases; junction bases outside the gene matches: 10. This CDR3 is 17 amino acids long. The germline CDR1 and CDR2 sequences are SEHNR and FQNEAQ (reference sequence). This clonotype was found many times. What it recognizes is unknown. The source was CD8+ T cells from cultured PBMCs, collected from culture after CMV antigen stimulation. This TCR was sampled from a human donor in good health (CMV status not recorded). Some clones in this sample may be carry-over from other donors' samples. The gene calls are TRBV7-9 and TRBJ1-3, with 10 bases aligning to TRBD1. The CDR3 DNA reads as TGTGCCAGCAGCCCCCCCGACAGGGGGCGCGATGGAAACACCATATATTTT. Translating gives CASSPPDRGRDGNTIYF.